This TCR beta chain stems from a study of blood T cell repertoires in COVID-19. The CDR3 consists of 18 residues. V lost 0 bases to trimming and J lost 0 bases; unmatched junction nucleotides: 7. CDR1 is MNHEY and CDR2 is SVGEGT in the germline V gene. Assay: immunoSEQ multiplex PCR; the TCRdb copy retains only in-frame clones and omits some. Of roughly 73,000 clones listed, about 88% were seen once; the top ten hold more than 2.5%. The sample consisted of peripheral blood. The genes are TRBV6-2 or TRBV6-3 and TRBJ1-5, with TRBD1 matching over 8 bases. This receptor was identified in a man in his 70s with active or convalescent COVID-19. CDR3 region: CASSYSTGASHSNQPQHF. DNA of the CDR3: TGTGCCAGCAGTTACTCGACAGGGGCCTCCCATAGCAATCAGCCCCAGCATTTT.